This T cell receptor beta chain emerged from a study of immune evolution from preneoplasia to lung adenocarcinoma. Study-wide context: HLA loss of heterozygosity: less than 9% AIS, over 12% MIA, approximately 31% ADC, none AAH.

Assay: immunoSEQ multiplex PCR; the TCRdb copy retains only in-frame clones and omits some. The sample yields 10,000 or so clones, roughly 77% seen once. The CDR3 runs 13 residues. CDR1 and CDR2 (germline): MNHEY, SVGAGI. V dropped 6 bases and J dropped 8 bases, with 16 bases sitting between them. The chain employs TRBV6-5 and TRBJ1-1; tentatively, D is TRBD1 (5 bases). This TCR derives from an older donor with lung adenocarcinoma. The specimen was FFPE minimally invasive lung adenocarcinoma tissue. The CDR3 sequence: CASRDGQGREAFF. DNA for the CDR3: TGTGCCAGCAGGGATGGGCAGGGTAGAGAAGCTTTCTTT.